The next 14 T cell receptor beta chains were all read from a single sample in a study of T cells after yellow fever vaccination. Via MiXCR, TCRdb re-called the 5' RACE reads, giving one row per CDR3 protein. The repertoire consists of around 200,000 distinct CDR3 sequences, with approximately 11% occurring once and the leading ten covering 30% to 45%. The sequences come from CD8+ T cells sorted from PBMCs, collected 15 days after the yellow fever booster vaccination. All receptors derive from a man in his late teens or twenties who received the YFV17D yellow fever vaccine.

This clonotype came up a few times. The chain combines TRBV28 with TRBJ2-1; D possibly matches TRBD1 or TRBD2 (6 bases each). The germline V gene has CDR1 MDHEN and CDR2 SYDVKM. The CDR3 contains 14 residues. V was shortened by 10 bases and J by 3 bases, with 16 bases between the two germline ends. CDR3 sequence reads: CATWGLEGYNEQFF. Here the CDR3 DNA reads TGTGCCACCTGGGGGCTGGAGGGCTACAATGAGCAGTTCTTC.

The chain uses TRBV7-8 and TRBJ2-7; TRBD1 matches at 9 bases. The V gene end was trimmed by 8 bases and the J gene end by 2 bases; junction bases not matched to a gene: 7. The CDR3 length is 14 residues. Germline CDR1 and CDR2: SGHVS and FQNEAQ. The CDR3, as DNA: TGTGCCAGCCGACGAGGACAGGGGACCTACGAGCAGTACTTC. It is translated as CASRRGQGTYEQYF. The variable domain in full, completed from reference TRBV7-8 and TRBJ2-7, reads GAGVSQSPRYKVAKRGQDVALRCDPISGHVSLFWYQQALGQGPEFLTYFQNEAQLDKSGLPSDRFFAERPEGSVSTLKIQRTQQEDSAVYLCASRRGQGTYEQYFGPGTRLTVT.

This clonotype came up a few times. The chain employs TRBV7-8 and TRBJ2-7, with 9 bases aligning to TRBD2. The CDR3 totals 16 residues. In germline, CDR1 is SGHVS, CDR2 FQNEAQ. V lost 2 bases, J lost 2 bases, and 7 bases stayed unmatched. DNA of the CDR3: TGTGCCAGCAGCTTACGGCGGGGGGGAAGAACCTACGAGCAGTACTTC. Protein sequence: CASSLRRGGRTYEQYF.

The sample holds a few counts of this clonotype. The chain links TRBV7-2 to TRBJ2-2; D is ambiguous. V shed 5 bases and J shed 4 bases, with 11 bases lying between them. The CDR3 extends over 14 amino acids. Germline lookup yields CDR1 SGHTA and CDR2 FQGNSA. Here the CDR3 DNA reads TGTGCCAGCAGCCCCCGACTCACCACCGGGGAGCTGTTTTTT. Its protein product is CASSPRLTTGELFF.

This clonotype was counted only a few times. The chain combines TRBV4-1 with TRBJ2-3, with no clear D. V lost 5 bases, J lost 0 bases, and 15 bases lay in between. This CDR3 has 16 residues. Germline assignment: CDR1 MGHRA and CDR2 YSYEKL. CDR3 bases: TGCGCCAGCAGCAGCCTTGGTCGGGCGAGCACAGATACGCAGTATTTT. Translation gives CASSSLGRASTDTQYF.

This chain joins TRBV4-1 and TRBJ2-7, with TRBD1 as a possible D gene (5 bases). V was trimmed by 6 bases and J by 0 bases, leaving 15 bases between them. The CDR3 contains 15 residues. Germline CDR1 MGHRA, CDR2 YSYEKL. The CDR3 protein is CASSVVGADSYEQYF. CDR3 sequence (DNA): TGCGCCAGCAGTGTCGTAGGGGCGGACTCCTACGAGCAGTACTTC.

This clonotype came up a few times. The chain's CDR3 is CASSSTGGFYEQYF. As DNA, the CDR3 is TGTGCCAGCAGCTCGACAGGTGGATTTTACGAGCAGTACTTC. The chain joins TRBV7-9 to TRBJ2-7; D perhaps matches TRBD1 (6 bases). In germline, CDR1 is SEHNR, CDR2 FQNEAQ (reference sequence). This CDR3 spans 14 amino acids. Trimming removed 4 bases from V and 4 bases from J, with 14 bases in between.

In nucleotides, the CDR3 is TGTGCCAGCAGCAACATAGGACAGGGCGTTGCTAATGAAAAACTGTTTTTT. This sequence encodes CASSNIGQGVANEKLFF. The chain is built from TRBV11-2 and TRBJ1-4, with 8 nucleotides matching TRBD1. The CDR3 extends over 17 amino acids. The V segment lost 5 bases and the J segment 3 bases; nucleotides outside the gene matches: 11. Germline V gives CDR1 SGHAT, CDR2 FQNNGV.

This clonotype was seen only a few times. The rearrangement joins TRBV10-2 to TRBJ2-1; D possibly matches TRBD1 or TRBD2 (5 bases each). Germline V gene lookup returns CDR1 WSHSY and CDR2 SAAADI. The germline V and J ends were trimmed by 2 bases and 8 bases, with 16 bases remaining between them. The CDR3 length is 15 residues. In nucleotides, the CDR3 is TGCGCCAGCAGTGAGCCGTGGGGGATGCAGGATGAGCAGTTCTTC. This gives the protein CASSEPWGMQDEQFF.

The CDR3 DNA reads TGCAGCGCCTTTGGGGACAGTGGGGAGGAGACCCAGTACTTC. Residues: CSAFGDSGEETQYF. V and J are TRBV29-1 and TRBJ2-5; 7 bases agree with TRBD1. The CDR3 length is 14 residues. The germline V gene encodes CDR1 SQVTM and CDR2 ANQGSEA. Germline trimming cut 7 bases from V and 5 bases from J; bases unmatched to any gene: 13.

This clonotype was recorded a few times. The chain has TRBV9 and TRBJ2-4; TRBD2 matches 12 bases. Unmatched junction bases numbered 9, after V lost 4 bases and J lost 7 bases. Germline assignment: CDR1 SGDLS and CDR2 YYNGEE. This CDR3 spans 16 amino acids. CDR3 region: CASSPTSGGYKNIQYF. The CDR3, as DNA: TGTGCCAGCAGCCCCACTAGCGGGGGGTACAAGAACATTCAGTACTTC.

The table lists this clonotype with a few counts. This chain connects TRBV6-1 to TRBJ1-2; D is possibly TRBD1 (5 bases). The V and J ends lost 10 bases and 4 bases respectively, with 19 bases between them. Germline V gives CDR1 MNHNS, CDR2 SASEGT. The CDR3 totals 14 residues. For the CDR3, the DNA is TGTGCCACCTTAAAGGACAACCGGATCTATGGCTACACCTTC. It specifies CATLKDNRIYGYTF.

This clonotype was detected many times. CDR3 nucleotides: TGTGCCAGTAGTGAAGGCGGGACAGGGCACTACGAGCAGTACTTC. It codes for CASSEGGTGHYEQYF. The chain joins TRBV19 to TRBJ2-7, with 9 bases lining up with TRBD1. The CDR3 contains 15 residues. In germline, CDR1 is LNHDA, CDR2 SQIVND (reference sequence). With V trimmed by 5 bases and J by 3 bases, 8 bases remained unmatched.

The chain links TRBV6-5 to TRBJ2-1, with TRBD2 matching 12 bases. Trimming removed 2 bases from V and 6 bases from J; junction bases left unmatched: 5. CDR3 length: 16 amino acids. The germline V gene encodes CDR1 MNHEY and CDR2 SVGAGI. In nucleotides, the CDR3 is TGTGCCAGCAGTTACCAGCCGGGACTAGCGGGCAATGAGCAGTTCTTC. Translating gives CASSYQPGLAGNEQFF.